The clone carrying this T cell receptor (beta chain) has more than one count but fewer than ten. The germline V gene has CDR1 KGHSH and CDR2 LQKENI. CDR3 length: 14 amino acids. V gave up 0 bases and J gave up 2 bases, with 5 bases separating them. Per the original data handling: Amplification from reference gene primers served as the basis for estimated nucleated cell counts. Method: immunoSEQ multiplex PCR; TCRdb's copy keeps in-frame clones and lacks some. V, J and clone size derive from that table, while D and trimming were established from the DNA sequence. The repertoire includes under 300,000 clones, 83% of them detected once, and around 5.9% sits in the top ten. This entry belongs to a study of blood T cell repertoires in COVID-19. Looking at the study overall: Acute and convalescent COVID-19 samples came from the United States, Italy and Spain. T cells, B-cell-depleted T cells, or PBMCs supplied cDNA or gDNA.

The chain carries TRBV18 and TRBJ1-3; D is possibly TRBD1 (5 bases). This clonotype originated in a human donor in a cohort sampled during active COVID-19. The sequenced sample was peripheral blood. DNA of the CDR3: TGTGCCAGCTCACCACCAGGGGCTGGAAACACCATATATTTT. This sequence encodes CASSPPGAGNTIYF.